This entry concerns a single TCR beta chain. Its antigen is as yet unknown. 13 Jbeta primers and 60 Vbeta primers were used for the PCR. The assay was immunoSEQ multiplex PCR, and TCRdb's table has in-frame clones only and misses some. In the table there are tens of thousands of clones, less than 80% of which are singletons. Germline V gene lookup returns CDR1 MNHEY and CDR2 SMNVEV (reference sequence). The CDR3 loop spans 14 amino acids. Trimming shortened V by 5 bases and J by 5 bases, and 16 bases separated the two germline ends. This sample stems from a study of cytomegalovirus exposure and HLA in healthy donors. About the study: Earlier, 200 million or so T cells were analyzed, and some 120 million unique TCR beta sequences were found among them.

Regarding the study as a whole: It was only CMV serostatus that was available as immune exposure information. Later analysis associated a missense DCLRE1C variant with TCR beta V- and J-gene trimming. In a later analysis, HLA-associated TCR beta chains were more clonally expanded than equally common others.

This sequence joins TRBV27 and TRBJ2-7; possibly TRBD1 for D (5 bases). The material sequenced was PBMCs. This receptor was obtained from a boy younger than 18 in good health and CMV-seropositive. Here the CDR3 DNA reads TGTGCCAGCAGTGTCAGGGCGACCCTTAACGAGCAGTACTTC. It yields the protein CASSVRATLNEQYF.